Listed below are T cell receptor beta chains from one sample, sequenced in a study of monozygotic twins with inflammatory bowel disease. Following a re-call of the 5' RACE reads, TCRdb has one entry per CDR3 protein and lacks DNA. The sample's table shows more than 300,000 distinct CDR3 sequences. The sample was blood. The receptor source for this set is a human donor with ulcerative colitis or Crohn's disease, or a healthy co-twin of an affected twin (not recorded which). The CDR3 runs from the conserved cysteine through the conserved F or W.

J: TRBJ1-6; length: 13; V: TRBV12-3/TRBV12-4; CDR3: CASSIRAGSPLHF
J: TRBJ1-1; length: 12; V: TRBV6-1; CDR3: CASTVGWTEAFF
J: TRBJ2-7; length: 14; V: TRBV7-2; CDR3: CASSQSHRGYEQYF
J: TRBJ2-1; length: 14; V: TRBV4-1; CDR3: CPSSQAQQGDEQFF
J: TRBJ1-1; length: 16; V: TRBV27; CDR3: CASSLTPGATRTEAFF
J: TRBJ2-3; length: 14; V: TRBV25-1; CDR3: CASSGALGRETQYF
J: TRBJ2-3; length: 17; V: TRBV27; CDR3: CASSLLSLAGGGDTQYF
J: TRBJ2-2; length: 15; V: TRBV9; CDR3: CASSVDQGGGGELFF
J: TRBJ2-1; length: 15; V: TRBV19; CDR3: CASIPQAGVSYEQFF
J: TRBJ1-2; length: 14; V: TRBV3-1; CDR3: CASSPGQPNYGYTF
J: TRBJ2-7; length: 15; V: TRBV4-3; CDR3: CASSLTGAESYEQYF
J: TRBJ2-7; length: 15; V: TRBV15; CDR3: CATSRDMTASYEQYF
J: TRBJ1-1; length: 14; V: TRBV20-1; CDR3: CSAEGTPKNTEAFF
J: TRBJ2-5; length: 13; V: TRBV12-3/TRBV12-4; CDR3: CASTPHLAETQYF
J: TRBJ2-2; length: 15; V: TRBV5-1; CDR3: CASSPQTGGHGELFF
J: TRBJ2-5; length: 15; V: TRBV6-1; CDR3: CASSELAGGQETQYF
J: TRBJ2-3; length: 14; V: TRBV20-1; CDR3: CSAPGLDYLGPQYF
J: TRBJ2-5; length: 13; V: TRBV5-4; CDR3: CASSSSGEETQYF
J: TRBJ2-2; length: 13; V: TRBV5-1; CDR3: CASSFLSSRELFF
J: TRBJ2-3; length: 14; V: TRBV20-1; CDR3: CSARVQRGGFTQYF
J: TRBJ1-5; length: 12; V: TRBV6-2/TRBV6-3; CDR3: CASPRGSQPQHF
J: TRBJ2-2; length: 16; V: TRBV6-5; CDR3: CASSRGRRGITGELFF
J: TRBJ1-2; length: 12; V: TRBV3-1; CDR3: CASSQGPSFSTF
J: TRBJ1-5; length: 16; V: TRBV23-1; CDR3: CASSPKPGWVEQPQHF
J: TRBJ1-2; length: 14; V: TRBV4-2; CDR3: CASSQTETGEGYTF
J: TRBJ2-7; length: 18; V: TRBV5-1; CDR3: CASSRMKPWDRGPDEQYF
J: TRBJ2-3; length: 13; V: TRBV4-3; CDR3: CASSQDREDTQYF
J: TRBJ1-5; length: 18; V: TRBV19; CDR3: CASSIARSRHISNQPQHF
J: TRBJ1-5; length: 15; V: TRBV5-1; CDR3: CASSLDADSNQPQHF
J: TRBJ1-3; length: 15; V: TRBV6-1; CDR3: CASRPQRSRGNTIYF
J: TRBJ2-7; length: 15; V: TRBV11-2; CDR3: CASSLVAGGGYEQYF
J: TRBJ1-2; length: 13; V: TRBV12-3/TRBV12-4; CDR3: CASRSGDYYGYTF
J: TRBJ2-1; length: 15; V: TRBV6-2/TRBV6-3; CDR3: CASGDSILAYNEQFF
J: TRBJ2-5; length: 18; V: TRBV12-3/TRBV12-4; CDR3: CASSPWGLAGGYQETQYF
J: TRBJ1-6; length: 13; V: TRBV7-2; CDR3: CASSFRQGSPLHF
J: TRBJ2-7; length: 13; V: TRBV6-6; CDR3: CASSPSGSDEQYF
J: TRBJ1-1; length: 13; V: TRBV6-2/TRBV6-3; CDR3: CASSRDFNTEAFF
J: TRBJ2-7; length: 14; V: TRBV6-1; CDR3: CASSPEIQGYEQYF